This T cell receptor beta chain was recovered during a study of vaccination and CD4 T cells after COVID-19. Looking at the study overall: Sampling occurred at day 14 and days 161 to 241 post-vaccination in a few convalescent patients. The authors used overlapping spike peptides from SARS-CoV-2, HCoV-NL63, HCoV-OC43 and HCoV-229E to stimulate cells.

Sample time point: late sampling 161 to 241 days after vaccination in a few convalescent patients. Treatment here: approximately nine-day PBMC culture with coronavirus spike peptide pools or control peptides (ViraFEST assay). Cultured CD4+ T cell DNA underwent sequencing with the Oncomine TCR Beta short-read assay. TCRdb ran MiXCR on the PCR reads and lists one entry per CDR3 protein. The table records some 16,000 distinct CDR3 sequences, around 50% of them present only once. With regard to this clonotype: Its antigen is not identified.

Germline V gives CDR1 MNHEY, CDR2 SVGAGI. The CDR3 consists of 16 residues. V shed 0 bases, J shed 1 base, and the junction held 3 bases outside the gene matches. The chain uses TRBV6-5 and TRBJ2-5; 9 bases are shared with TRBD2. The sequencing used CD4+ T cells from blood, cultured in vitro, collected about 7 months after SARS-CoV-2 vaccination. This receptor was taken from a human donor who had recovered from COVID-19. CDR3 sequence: CASSYSLAGSQETQYF. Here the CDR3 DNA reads TGTGCCAGCAGTTACTCCCTAGCGGGGAGCCAAGAGACCCAGTACTTC.